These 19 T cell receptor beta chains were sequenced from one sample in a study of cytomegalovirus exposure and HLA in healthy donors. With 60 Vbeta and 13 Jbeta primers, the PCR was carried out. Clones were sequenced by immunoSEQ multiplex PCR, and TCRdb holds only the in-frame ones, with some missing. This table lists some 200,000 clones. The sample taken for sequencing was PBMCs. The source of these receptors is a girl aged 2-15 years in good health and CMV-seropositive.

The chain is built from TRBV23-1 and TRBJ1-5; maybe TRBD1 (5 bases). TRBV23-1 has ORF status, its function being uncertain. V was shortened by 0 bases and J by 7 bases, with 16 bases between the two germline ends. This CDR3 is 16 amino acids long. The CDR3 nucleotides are TGCGCCAGCAGTCAATCTTGGGGTCGGGGGAAACAGCCCCAGCATTTT. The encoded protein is CASSQSWGRGKQPQHF.

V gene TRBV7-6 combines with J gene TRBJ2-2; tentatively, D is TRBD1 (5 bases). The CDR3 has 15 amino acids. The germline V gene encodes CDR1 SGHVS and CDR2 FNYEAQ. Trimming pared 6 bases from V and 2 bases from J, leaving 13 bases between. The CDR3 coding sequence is TGTGCCAGCAGTCCAGGGCTGGGTAACACCGGGGAGCTGTTTTTT. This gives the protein CASSPGLGNTGELFF.

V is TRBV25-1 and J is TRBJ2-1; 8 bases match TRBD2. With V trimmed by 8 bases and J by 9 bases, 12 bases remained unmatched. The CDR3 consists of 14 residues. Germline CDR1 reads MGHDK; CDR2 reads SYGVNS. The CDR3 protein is CASGAGGPSSEQFF. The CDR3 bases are TGTGCCAGCGGGGCGGGAGGCCCCTCCAGTGAGCAGTTCTTC.

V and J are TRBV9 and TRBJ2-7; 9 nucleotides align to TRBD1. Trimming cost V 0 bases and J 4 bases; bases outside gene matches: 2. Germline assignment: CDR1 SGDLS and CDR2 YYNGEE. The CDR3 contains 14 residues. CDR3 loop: CASSVADRGYEQYF. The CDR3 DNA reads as TGTGCCAGCAGCGTAGCGGACAGGGGTTACGAGCAGTACTTC.

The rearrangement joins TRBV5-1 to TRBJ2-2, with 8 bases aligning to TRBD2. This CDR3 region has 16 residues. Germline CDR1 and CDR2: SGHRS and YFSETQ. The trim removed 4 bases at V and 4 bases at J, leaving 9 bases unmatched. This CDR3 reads CASSIWTSQATGELFF. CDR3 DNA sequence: TGCGCCAGCAGCATCTGGACTAGCCAGGCCACCGGGGAGCTGTTTTTT.

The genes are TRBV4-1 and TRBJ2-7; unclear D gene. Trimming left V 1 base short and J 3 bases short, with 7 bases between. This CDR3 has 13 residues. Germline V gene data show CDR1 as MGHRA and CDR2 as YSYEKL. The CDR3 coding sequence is TGCGCCAGCAGCCAAGGGCCGTTCTACGAGCAGTACTTC. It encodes CASSQGPFYEQYF.

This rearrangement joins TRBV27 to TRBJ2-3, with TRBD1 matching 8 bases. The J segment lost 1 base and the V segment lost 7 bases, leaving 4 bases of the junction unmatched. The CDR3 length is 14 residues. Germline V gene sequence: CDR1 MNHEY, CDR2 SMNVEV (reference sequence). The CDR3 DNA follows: TGTGCCAGCACATCGGGACAGGGCACAGATACGCAGTATTTT. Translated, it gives CASTSGQGTDTQYF.

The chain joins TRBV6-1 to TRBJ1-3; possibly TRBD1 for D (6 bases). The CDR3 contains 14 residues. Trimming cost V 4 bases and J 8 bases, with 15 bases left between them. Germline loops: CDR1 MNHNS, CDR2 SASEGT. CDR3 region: CASSVTDRIHTIYF. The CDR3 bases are TGTGCCAGCAGTGTCACCGACAGGATCCACACCATATATTTT.

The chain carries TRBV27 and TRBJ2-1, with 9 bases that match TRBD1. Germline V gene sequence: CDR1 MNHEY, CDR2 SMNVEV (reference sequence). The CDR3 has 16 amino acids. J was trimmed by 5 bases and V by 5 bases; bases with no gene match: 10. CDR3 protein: CASSIQGAGRHNEQFF. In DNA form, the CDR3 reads TGTGCCAGCAGTATACAGGGGGCGGGAAGGCACAATGAGCAGTTCTTC.

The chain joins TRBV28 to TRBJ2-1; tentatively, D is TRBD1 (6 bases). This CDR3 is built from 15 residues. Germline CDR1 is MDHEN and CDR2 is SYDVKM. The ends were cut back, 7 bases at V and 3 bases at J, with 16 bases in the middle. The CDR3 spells CASTHQGRNYNEQFF. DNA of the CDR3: TGTGCCAGCACCCACCAGGGGCGGAACTACAATGAGCAGTTCTTC. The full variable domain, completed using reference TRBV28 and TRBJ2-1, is DVKVTQSSRYLVKRTGEKVFLECVQDMDHENMFWYRQDPGLGLRLIYFSYDVKMKEKGDIPEGYSVSREKKERFSLILESASTNQTSMYLCASTHQGRNYNEQFFGPGTRLTVL.

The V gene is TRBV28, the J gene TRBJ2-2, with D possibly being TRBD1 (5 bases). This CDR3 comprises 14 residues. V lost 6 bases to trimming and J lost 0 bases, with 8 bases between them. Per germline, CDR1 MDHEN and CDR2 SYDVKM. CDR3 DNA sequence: TGTGCCAGCAGGCGACAGTCGAACACCGGGGAGCTGTTTTTT. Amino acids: CASRRQSNTGELFF.

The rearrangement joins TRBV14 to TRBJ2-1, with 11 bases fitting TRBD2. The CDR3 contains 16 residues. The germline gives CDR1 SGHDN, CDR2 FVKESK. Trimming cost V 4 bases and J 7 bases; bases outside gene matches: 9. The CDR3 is CASSPFLAGGQNEQFF. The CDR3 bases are TGTGCCAGCAGCCCATTCTTAGCGGGAGGGCAAAATGAGCAGTTCTTC.

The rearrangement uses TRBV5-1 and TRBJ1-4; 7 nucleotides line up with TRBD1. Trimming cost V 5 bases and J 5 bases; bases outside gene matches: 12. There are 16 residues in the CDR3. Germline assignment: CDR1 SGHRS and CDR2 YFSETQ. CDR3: CASSSGPGTENEKLFF. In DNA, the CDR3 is TGCGCCAGCAGTTCAGGTCCCGGGACAGAGAATGAAAAACTGTTTTTT. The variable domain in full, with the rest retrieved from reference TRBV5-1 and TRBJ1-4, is KAGVTQTPRYLIKTRGQQVTLSCSPISGHRSVSWYQQTPGQGLQFLFEYFSETQRNKGNFPGRFSGRQFSNSRSEMNVSTLELGDSALYLCASSSGPGTENEKLFFGSGTQLSVL.

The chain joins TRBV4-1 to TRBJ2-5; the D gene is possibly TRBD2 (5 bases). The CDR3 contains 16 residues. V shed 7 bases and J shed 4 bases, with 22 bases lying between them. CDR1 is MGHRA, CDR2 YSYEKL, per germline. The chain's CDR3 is CASIHPRGLASETQYF. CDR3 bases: TGCGCCAGCATACATCCCCGAGGGCTAGCATCAGAGACCCAGTACTTC.

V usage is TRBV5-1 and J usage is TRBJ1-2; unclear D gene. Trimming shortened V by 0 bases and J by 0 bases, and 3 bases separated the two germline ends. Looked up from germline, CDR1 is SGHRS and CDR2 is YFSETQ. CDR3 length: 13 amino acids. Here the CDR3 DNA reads TGCGCCAGCAGCTTGGCCACTAACTATGGCTACACCTTC. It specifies CASSLATNYGYTF.

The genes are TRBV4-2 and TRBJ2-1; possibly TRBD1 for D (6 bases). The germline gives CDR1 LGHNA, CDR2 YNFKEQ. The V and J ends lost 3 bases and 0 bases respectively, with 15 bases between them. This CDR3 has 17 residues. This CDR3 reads CASSQPRGRSSYNEQFF. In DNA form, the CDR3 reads TGTGCCAGCAGCCAGCCCAGGGGCAGAAGCTCCTACAATGAGCAGTTCTTC.

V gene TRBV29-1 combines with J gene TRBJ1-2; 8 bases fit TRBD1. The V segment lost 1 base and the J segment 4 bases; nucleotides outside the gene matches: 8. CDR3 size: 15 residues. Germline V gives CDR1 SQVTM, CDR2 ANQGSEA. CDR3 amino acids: CSVEGGTGLSYGYTF. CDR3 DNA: TGCAGCGTTGAAGGAGGGACAGGACTTTCCTATGGCTACACCTTC.

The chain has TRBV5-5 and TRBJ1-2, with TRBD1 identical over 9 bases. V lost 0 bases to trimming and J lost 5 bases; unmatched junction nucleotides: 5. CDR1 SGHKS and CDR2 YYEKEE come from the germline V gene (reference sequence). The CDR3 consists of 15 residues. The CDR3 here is CASSLEGQGRYGYTF. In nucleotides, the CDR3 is TGTGCCAGCAGCTTGGAAGGACAGGGGAGGTATGGCTACACCTTC.

The CDR3 spells CASSLPGGDSYEQYF. CDR3 DNA: TGTGCCAGCAGCTTACCGGGGGGGGACTCCTACGAGCAGTACTTC. The rearrangement uses TRBV5-4 and TRBJ2-7, with 8 nucleotides matching TRBD2. Germline V gene data show CDR1 as SGHNT and CDR2 as YYREEE (reference sequence). V lost 2 bases, J lost 0 bases, and 4 bases stayed unmatched. This CDR3 region has 15 residues. Variable domain in full (rest from reference TRBV5-4 and TRBJ2-7): ETGVTQSPTHLIKTRGQQVTLRCSSQSGHNTVSWYQQALGQGPQFIFQYYREEENGRGNFPPRFSGLQFPNYSSELNVNALELDDSALYLCASSLPGGDSYEQYFGPGTRLTVT.